This record covers a single T cell receptor beta chain. The sample is drawn from a study of cytomegalovirus exposure and HLA in healthy donors. Each donor was healthy, and each was a bone marrow donor. In the PCR, 60 Vbeta and 13 Jbeta primers were used. Clones were sequenced by immunoSEQ multiplex PCR, and TCRdb holds only the in-frame ones, with some missing. The sample yields 120,000 or so clones, 70% to 80% seen once. The germline V gene encodes CDR1 SGHRS and CDR2 YFSETQ. Losses at the gene ends were 0 bases for V and 3 bases for J; bases not matched to a gene: 8. This CDR3 spans 17 amino acids. The source is a woman aged 40-49 years in good health and CMV-seropositive. What was sequenced was PBMCs. The chain employs TRBV5-1 and TRBJ1-1; 10 nucleotides line up with TRBD1. The CDR3 region is CASSLGRTGGTDTEAFF. CDR3 DNA sequence: TGCGCCAGCAGCTTGGGGAGGACAGGGGGGACTGACACTGAAGCTTTCTTT.